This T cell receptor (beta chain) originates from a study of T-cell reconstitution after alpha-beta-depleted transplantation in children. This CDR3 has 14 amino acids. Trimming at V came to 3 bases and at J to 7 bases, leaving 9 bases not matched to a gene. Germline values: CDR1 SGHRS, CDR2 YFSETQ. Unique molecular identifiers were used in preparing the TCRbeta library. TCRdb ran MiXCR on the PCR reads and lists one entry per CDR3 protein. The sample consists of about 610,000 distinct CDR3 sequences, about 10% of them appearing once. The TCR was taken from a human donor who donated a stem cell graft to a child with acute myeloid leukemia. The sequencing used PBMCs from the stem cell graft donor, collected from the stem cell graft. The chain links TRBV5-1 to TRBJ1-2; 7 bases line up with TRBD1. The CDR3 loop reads CASSSAGTAFGYTF. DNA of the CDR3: TGCGCCAGCAGCTCGGCCGGGACAGCCTTTGGCTACACCTTC.